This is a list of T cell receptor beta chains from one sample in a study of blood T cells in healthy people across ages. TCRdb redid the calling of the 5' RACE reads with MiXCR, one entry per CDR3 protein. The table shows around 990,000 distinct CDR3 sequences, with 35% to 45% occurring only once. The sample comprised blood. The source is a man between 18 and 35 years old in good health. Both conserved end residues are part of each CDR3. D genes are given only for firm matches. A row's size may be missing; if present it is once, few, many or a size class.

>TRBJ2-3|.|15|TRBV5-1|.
TGCGCCAGCAGCTTGACAGCGGCACTCACAGATACGCAGTATTTT
CASSLTAALTDTQYF
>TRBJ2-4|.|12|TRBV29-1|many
TGCAGCGTTGTTTCCGGGGCTGACATTCAGTACTTC
CSVVSGADIQYF
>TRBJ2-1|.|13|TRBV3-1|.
TGTGCCAGCAACCATGGAAGAAGTAATGAGCAGTTCTTC
CASNHGRSNEQFF
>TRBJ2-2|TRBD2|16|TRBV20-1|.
TGCAGTGCTAGAGATGGACTAGCGGTGAACACCGGGGAGCTGTTTTTT
CSARDGLAVNTGELFF
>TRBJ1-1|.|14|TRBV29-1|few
TGCAGCGTTGAAGTTCGGGGGGCGAGTACTGAAGCTTTCTTT
CSVEVRGASTEAFF
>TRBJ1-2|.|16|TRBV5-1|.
TGCGCCAGCAGCTTGGACTCTGGGCAGTCAGGTTATGGCTACACCTTC
CASSLDSGQSGYGYTF
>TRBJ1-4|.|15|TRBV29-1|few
TGCAGCGTGGCCGAAGGGACAAGCACTAATGAAAAACTGTTTTTT
CSVAEGTSTNEKLFF
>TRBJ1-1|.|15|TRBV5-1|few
TGCGCCAGCAGCTTGGGAGTTGGGGGGAGCACTGAAGCTTTCTTT
CASSLGVGGSTEAFF
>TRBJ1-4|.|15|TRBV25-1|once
TGTGCCAGCAGCACTTGGGGAGGGTTCGATGAAAAACTGTTTTTT
CASSTWGGFDEKLFF
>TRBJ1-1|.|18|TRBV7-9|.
TGTGCCAGCAGCTTAGAGAGTATTCTCAAAGCCTCGAACACTGAAGCTTTCTTT
CASSLESILKASNTEAFF
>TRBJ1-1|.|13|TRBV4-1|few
TGCGCCAGCAGCCAAGATGTTCTGACTGAAGCTTTCTTT
CASSQDVLTEAFF
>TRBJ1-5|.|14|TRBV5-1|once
TGCGCCAGCAGCTCGGAGGGCCGAAATCAGCCCCAGCATTTT
CASSSEGRNQPQHF
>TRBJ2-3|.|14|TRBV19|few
TGTGCCAGTAGTATCAGGCAGAACTCAGATACGCAGTATTTT
CASSIRQNSDTQYF
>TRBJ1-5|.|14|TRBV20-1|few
TGCAGTGCTGGGGCAGGGGTCGGCAATCAGCCCCAGCATTTT
CSAGAGVGNQPQHF
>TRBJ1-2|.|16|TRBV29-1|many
TGCAGCGTTGAAGATTCGGGATGGAGAGGGAAATATGGCTACACCTTC
CSVEDSGWRGKYGYTF
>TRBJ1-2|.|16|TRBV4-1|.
TGCGCCAGCAACCAACCAAGCGGAGGGGGGAACTATGGCTACACCTTC
CASNQPSGGGNYGYTF
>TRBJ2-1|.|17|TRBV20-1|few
TGCAGTGCCCCTTCCCGGGACCCAAAGAGCTCCTACAATGAGCAGTTCTTC
CSAPSRDPKSSYNEQFF
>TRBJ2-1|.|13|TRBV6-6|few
TGTGCCAGCAACGGGGGCTGGGGCAATGAGCAGTTCTTC
CASNGGWGNEQFF
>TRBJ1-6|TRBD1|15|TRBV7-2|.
TGTGCCAGCAGCTTACCAGGGGGCCTTAATTCACCCCTCCACTTT
CASSLPGGLNSPLHF
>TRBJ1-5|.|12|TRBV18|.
TGTGCCAGCCGGGACACAAATCAGCCCCAGCATTTT
CASRDTNQPQHF
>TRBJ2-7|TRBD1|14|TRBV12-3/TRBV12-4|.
TGTGCCAGCAGTTTGGGGGACAGCTACAATGAGCAGTACTTC
CASSLGDSYNEQYF
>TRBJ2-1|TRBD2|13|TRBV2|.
TGTGCCAGCAGTGAAGCGGGAGGGGTTGAGCAGTTCTTC
CASSEAGGVEQFF
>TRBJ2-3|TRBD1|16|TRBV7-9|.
TGTGCCAGCAGCCCATGGACAGGGGTGGGCACAGATACGCAGTATTTT
CASSPWTGVGTDTQYF
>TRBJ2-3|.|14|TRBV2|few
TGTGCCAGCAGTGATTTAGGAGGCACAGATACGCAGTATTTT
CASSDLGGTDTQYF
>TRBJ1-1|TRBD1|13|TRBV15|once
TGTGCCACCAGCAGGACAGGGTGGGGTGAAGCTTTCTTT
CATSRTGWGEAFF
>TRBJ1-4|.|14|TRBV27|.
TGTGCCAGCAGTTTGGCCTCAACTAATGAAAAACTGTTTTTT
CASSLASTNEKLFF
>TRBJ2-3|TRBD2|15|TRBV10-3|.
TGTGCCATCATGGCTAGCGGGGGGGTAAAAGATACGCAGTATTTT
CAIMASGGVKDTQYF